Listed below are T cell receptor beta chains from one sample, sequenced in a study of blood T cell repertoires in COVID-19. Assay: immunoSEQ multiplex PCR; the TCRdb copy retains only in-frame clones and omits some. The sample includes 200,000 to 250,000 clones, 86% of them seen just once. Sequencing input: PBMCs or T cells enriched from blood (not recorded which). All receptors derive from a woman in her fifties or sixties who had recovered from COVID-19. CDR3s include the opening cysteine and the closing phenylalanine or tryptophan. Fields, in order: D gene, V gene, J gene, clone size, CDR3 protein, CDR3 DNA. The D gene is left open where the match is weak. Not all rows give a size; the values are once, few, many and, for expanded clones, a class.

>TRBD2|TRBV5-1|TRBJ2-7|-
CASSYGTSGYEQYF
TGCGCCAGCAGCTACGGGACTAGCGGCTACGAGCAGTACTTC
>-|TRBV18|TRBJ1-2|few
CASSPLGQPNYGYTF
TGTGCCAGCTCACCACTGGGACAACCTAACTATGGCTACACCTTC
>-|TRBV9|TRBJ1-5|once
CASSPGRGSNQPQHF
TGTGCCAGCAGCCCCGGGAGGGGTAGCAATCAGCCCCAGCATTTT
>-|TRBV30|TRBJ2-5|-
CAWSPNRDTETQYF
TGTGCCTGGAGTCCTAACCGGGACACAGAGACCCAGTACTTC
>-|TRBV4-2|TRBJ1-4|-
CASSQRGDSDEKLFF
TGTGCCAGCAGCCAGAGAGGGGACTCGGATGAAAAACTGTTTTTT
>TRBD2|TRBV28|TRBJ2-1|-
CATFFPGLATNEQFF
TGTGCCACCTTTTTCCCGGGACTAGCGACCAATGAGCAGTTCTTC
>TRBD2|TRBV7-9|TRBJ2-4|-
CASSFFRTSGRNIQYF
TGTGCCAGCAGCTTTTTCCGGACTAGCGGGAGAAACATTCAGTACTTC
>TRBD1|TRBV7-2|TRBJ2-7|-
CASSLGKGGPYEQYF
TGTGCCAGCAGCTTAGGGAAAGGGGGCCCCTACGAGCAGTACTTC
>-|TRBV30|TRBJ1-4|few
CAWTRDLNEKLFF
TGTGCCTGGACCCGGGATTTAAATGAAAAACTGTTTTTT
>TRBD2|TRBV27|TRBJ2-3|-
CASSPRLAVSTDTQYF
TGTGCCAGCAGTCCTCGACTAGCAGTAAGCACAGATACGCAGTATTTT
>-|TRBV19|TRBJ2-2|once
CASSIRQFTNTGELFF
TGTGCCAGTAGTATACGACAGTTCACGAACACCGGGGAGCTGTTTTTT
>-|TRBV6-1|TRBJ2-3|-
CASSEGSLPSTDTQYF
TGTGCCAGCAGTGAAGGGAGCTTACCCAGCACAGATACGCAGTATTTT
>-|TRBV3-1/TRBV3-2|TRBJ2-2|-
CASSQDSKARGYTGELFF
TGTGCCAGCAGCCAAGATTCGAAGGCTAGGGGCTACACCGGGGAGCTGTTTTTT
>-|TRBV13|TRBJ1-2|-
CASSTQGSYGYTF
TGTGCCAGCAGCACTCAGGGGAGCTATGGCTACACCTTC
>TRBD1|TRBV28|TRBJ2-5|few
CASSAPGTGGRETQYF
TGTGCCAGCAGTGCGCCCGGGACAGGGGGCCGAGAGACCCAGTACTTC
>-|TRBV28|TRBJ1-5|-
CASSPPRGDKGRNQPQHF
TGTGCCAGCAGCCCCCCAAGGGGCGATAAGGGGCGCAATCAGCCCCAGCATTTT
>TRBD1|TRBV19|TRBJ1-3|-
CASRRTGQGGGNTIYF
TGTGCCAGTAGAAGGACGGGACAGGGGGGTGGAAACACCATATATTTT
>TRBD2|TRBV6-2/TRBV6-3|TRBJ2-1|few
CASSKQAGGNNEQFF
TGTGCCAGCAGTAAACAGGCGGGAGGGAACAATGAGCAGTTCTTC
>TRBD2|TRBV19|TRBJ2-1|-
CASSIQRGAYNEQFF
TGTGCCAGTAGTATCCAGCGGGGGGCCTACAATGAGCAGTTCTTC
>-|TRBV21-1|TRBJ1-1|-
CASSWGGWRTEAFF
TGTGCCAGCAGCTGGGGGGGGTGGCGAACTGAAGCTTTCTTT
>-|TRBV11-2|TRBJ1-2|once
CASSLGYPETYGYTF
TGTGCCAGCAGCTTAGGTTACCCAGAAACCTATGGCTACACCTTC
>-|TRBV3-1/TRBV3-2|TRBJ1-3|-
CASSNRDSSGNTIYF
TGTGCCAGCAGCAACCGCGACAGCTCTGGAAACACCATATATTTT
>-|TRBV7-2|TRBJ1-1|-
CASSWGGRTEAFF
TGTGCCAGCAGCTGGGGGGGGCGGACTGAAGCTTTCTTT
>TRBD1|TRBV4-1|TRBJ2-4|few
CASSHAFRDRDNIQYF
TGCGCCAGCAGCCATGCTTTCCGGGACAGGGACAACATTCAGTACTTC
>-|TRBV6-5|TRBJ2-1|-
CASIGQAREFF
TGTGCCAGCATCGGTCAGGCGAGGGAGTTCTTC
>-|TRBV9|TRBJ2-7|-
CASSGDSYEQYF
TGTGCCAGCAGCGGAGACAGCTACGAGCAGTACTTC
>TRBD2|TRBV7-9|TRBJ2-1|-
CASSLVASGRPYNEQFF
TGTGCCAGCAGCTTAGTTGCTAGCGGGAGGCCCTACAATGAGCAGTTCTTC
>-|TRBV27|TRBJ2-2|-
CASSLWVGGDGELFF
TGTGCCAGCAGTTTGTGGGTTGGAGGGGACGGGGAGCTGTTTTTT
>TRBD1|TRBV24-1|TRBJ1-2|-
CATSDLGNIVGTGESLVTTYGYTF
TGTGCCACCAGTGATTTGGGTAACATTGTGGGGACAGGGGAAAGTTTGGTGACTACCTATGGCTACACCTTC
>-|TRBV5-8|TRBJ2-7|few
CASSTVGYEQYF
TGTGCCAGCAGCACGGTCGGGTACGAGCAGTACTTC
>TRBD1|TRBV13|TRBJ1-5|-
CASSFRGQGYPQHF
TGTGCCAGCAGCTTTAGGGGACAGGGTTATCCCCAGCATTTT
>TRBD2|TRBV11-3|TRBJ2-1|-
CASSLEVTSGDWYNEQFF
TGTGCCAGCAGCTTAGAGGTGACTAGCGGGGATTGGTACAATGAGCAGTTCTTC
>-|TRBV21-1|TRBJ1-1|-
CASSKAPKIGDLNTEAFF
TGTGCCAGCAGCAAAGCGCCAAAAATAGGGGACTTGAACACTGAAGCTTTCTTT
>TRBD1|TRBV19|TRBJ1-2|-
CASRSGTGGFGYTF
TGTGCCAGTAGATCCGGGACAGGGGGCTTTGGCTACACCTTC
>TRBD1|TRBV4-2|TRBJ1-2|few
CASKAYWTGRYGYTF
TGTGCCAGCAAGGCCTATTGGACAGGGAGATATGGCTACACCTTC
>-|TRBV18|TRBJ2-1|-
CASARALRGNEQFF
TGTGCCAGCGCCCGGGCCCTAAGGGGGAATGAGCAGTTCTTC
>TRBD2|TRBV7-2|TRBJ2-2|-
CASSLGLAGGNTGELFF
TGTGCCAGCAGCTTGGGACTAGCGGGGGGTAACACCGGGGAGCTGTTTTTT
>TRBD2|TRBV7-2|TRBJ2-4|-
CASSPSGGVAKNIQYF
TGTGCCAGCAGCCCTAGCGGGGGGGTGGCCAAAAACATTCAGTACTTC
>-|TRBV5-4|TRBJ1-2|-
CASSLEAGPSGSYGYTF
TGTGCCAGCAGCTTGGAGGCCGGCCCAAGCGGAAGCTATGGCTACACCTTC
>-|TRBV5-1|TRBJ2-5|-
CASSSAATTYQETQYF
TGCGCCAGCAGCTCTGCAGCAACGACATACCAAGAGACCCAGTACTTC
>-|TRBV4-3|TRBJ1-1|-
CASSQVFAGAPTEAFF
TGCGCCAGCAGCCAAGTGTTCGCGGGGGCGCCGACTGAAGCTTTCTTT
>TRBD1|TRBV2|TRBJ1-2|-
CASSESGQANYGYTF
TGTGCCAGCAGTGAATCCGGACAGGCTAACTATGGCTACACCTTC